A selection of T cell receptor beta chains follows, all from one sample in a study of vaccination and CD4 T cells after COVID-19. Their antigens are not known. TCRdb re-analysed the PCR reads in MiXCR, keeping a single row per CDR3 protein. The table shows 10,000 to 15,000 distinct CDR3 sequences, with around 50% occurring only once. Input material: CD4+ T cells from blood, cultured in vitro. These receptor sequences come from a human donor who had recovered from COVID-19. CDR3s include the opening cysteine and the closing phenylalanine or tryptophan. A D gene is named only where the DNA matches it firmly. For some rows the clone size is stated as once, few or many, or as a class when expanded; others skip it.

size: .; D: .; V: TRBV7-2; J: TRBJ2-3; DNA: TGTGCCAGCAGCTTAGGGGACGGAAAGACAGATACGCAGTATTTT; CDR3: CASSLGDGKTDTQYF
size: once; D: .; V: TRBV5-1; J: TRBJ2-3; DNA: TGCGCCAGCAGCAGTGGAGTTGAGGCCACAGATACGCAGTATTTT; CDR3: CASSSGVEATDTQYF
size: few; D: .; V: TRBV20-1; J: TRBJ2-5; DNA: TGCAGTGCTAGAGCAGCTCAAGAGACCCAGTACTTC; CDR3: CSARAAQETQYF
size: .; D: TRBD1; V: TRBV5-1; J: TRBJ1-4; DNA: TGCGCCAGCAGCCCAGGGGGGATTGGAGAAAAACTGTTTTTT; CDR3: CASSPGGIGEKLFF
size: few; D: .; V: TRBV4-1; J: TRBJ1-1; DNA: TGCGCCAGCAGCCAGCGGACCATAATGAACACTGAAGCTTTCTTT; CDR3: CASSQRTIMNTEAFF
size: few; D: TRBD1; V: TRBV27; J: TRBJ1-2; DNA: TGTGCCAGCAGGGGACAGGCATACTATGGCTACACCTTC; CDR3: CASRGQAYYGYTF
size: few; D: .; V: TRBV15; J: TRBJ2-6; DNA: TGTGCCACCAGCCTCCTGGGCTTTTCTGGGGCCAACGTCCTGACTTTC; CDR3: CATSLLGFSGANVLTF
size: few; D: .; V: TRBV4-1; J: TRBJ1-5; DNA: TGCGCCAGCAGCCCAACAGGGACGCCGGGGAGCAATCAGCCCCAGCATTTT; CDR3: CASSPTGTPGSNQPQHF
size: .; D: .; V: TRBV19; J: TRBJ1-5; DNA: TGTGCCAGTAGTCCCCTTGGGAGGATCGGGTTTCAGCCCCAGCATTTT; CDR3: CASSPLGRIGFQPQHF
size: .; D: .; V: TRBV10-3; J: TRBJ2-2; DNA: TGTGCCATCAGGGCGGGGTCCGAGAGCACCGGGGAGCTGTTTTTT; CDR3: CAIRAGSESTGELFF
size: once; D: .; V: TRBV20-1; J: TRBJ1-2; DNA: TGCAGTGCTTATCCGGGACACGGATTCGGAGGCTACACCTTC; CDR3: CSAYPGHGFGGYTF
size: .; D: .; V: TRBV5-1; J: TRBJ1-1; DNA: TGCGCCAGCAGCTTGCAGGGGCGAGACACTGAAGCTTTCTTT; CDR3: CASSLQGRDTEAFF
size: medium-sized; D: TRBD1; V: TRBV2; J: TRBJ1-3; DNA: TGTGCCAGCAGGACAGGGTCAGGGTCTGGAAACACCATATATTTT; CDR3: CASRTGSGSGNTIYF
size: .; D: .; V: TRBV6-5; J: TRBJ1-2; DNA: TGTGCCAGCAGTTTACAAGGCTATGGCTACACCTTC; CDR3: CASSLQGYGYTF
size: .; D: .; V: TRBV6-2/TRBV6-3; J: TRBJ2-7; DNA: TGTGCCACCAGCCGGGGCGGGGCCCCCTCCTACGAGCAGTACTTC; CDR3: CATSRGGAPSYEQYF
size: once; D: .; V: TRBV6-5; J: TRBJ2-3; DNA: TGTGCCAGCAGTTACCAGCGGGCAAGCACAGATACGCAGTATTTT; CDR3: CASSYQRASTDTQYF
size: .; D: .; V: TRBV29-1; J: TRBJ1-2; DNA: TGCAGCGTCCACAGCCGCACCTCTTTGTATGGCTACACCTTC; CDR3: CSVHSRTSLYGYTF
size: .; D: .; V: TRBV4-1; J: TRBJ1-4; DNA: TGCGCCAGCAGCGGGCCCAGGGAGAAAAGAGGATTGTGGCATGATGAAAAACTGTTTTTT; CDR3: CASSGPREKRGLWHDEKLFF
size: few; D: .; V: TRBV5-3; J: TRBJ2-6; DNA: TGTGCCACCTTAGGGGCCAACGTCCTGACTTTC; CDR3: CATLGANVLTF
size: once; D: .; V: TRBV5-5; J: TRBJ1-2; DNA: TGTGCCAGCAGCTTGGTTGTCGGGGAAAACTATGGCTACACCTTC; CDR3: CASSLVVGENYGYTF
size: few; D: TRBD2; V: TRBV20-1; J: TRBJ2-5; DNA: TGCAGTGCCCTGACCCCGGCGGGGGGCCAAGAGACCCAGTACTTC; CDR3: CSALTPAGGQETQYF
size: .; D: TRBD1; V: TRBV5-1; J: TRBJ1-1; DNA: TGCGCCAGCAGCTTGGGGACAGGGGGAATGAACACTGAAGCTTTCTTT; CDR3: CASSLGTGGMNTEAFF
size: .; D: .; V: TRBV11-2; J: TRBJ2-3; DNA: TGTGCCAGCAGCGTGACCTCCGCAGATACGCAGTATTTT; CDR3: CASSVTSADTQYF
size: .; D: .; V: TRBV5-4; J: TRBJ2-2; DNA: TGTGCCAGCAGCTTGCGAGGGGGGGGCACCGGGGAGCTGTTTTTT; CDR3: CASSLRGGGTGELFF
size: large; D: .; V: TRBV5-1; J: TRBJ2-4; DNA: TGCGCCAGCAGCCGGGGTCGGTTAGCCAAAAACATTCAGTACTTC; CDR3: CASSRGRLAKNIQYF